The source of this T cell receptor (beta chain) is a study of cytomegalovirus exposure and HLA in healthy donors. The study, taken as a whole, reports: There were some public TCRs occurring in many donors, but most TCR sequences were rare. The classifier was said to identify cytomegalovirus status with high specificity and sensitivity. As confirmed in vitro, three CMV-associated chains were specific for CMV antigens.

Remarks on this clone: The target antigen is unknown.

This CDR3 has 14 residues. Germline V gene lookup returns CDR1 MRHNA and CDR2 SNTAGT. The ends were cut back, 4 bases at V and 4 bases at J, with 13 bases in the middle. This table comes from immunoSEQ multiplex PCR, and its TCRdb copy is limited to in-frame clones, with some not included. The table has 200,000 to 300,000 clones, roughly 86% seen once. The sequence was collected from a woman aged 25 to 39 in good health and CMV-seropositive. Source material: PBMCs. The chain employs TRBV6-4 and TRBJ1-2, with TRBD1 as a possible D gene (6 bases). In DNA, the CDR3 is TGTGCCAGCAGTGCCTCGACAGGACCCTATGGCTACACCTTC. It translates to CASSASTGPYGYTF.